Shown below are 13 T cell receptor beta chains from a single sample sequenced in a study of cytomegalovirus exposure and HLA in healthy donors. This PCR relied on a set of 60 Vbeta primers and 13 Jbeta primers. Libraries were prepared by immunoSEQ multiplex PCR; TCRdb keeps only in-frame clonotypes and omits some of them. The sample shows approximately 100,000 clones, roughly 80% of them seen only once. The sequenced material came from PBMCs. The receptors derive from a man aged 45-60 years in good health and CMV-seropositive.

V is TRBV9 and J is TRBJ2-2; TRBD2 is a possible D gene (6 bases). Germline lookup yields CDR1 SGDLS and CDR2 YYNGEE. The CDR3 covers 15 residues. The V gene lost 0 bases and the J gene lost 5 bases, with 11 bases spanning the gap. CDR3 amino acids: CASSVVGGGTGELFF. CDR3 in DNA: TGTGCCAGCAGCGTAGTGGGGGGAGGTACCGGGGAGCTGTTTTTT. Drawing the rest from reference TRBV9 and TRBJ2-2, the complete variable domain is DSGVTQTPKHLITATGQRVTLRCSPRSGDLSVYWYQQSLDQGLQFLIQYYNGEERAKGNILERFSAQQFPDLHSELNLSSLELGDSALYFCASSVVGGGTGELFFGEGSRLTVL.

The chain employs TRBV19 and TRBJ2-1; 11 bases line up with TRBD2. J was trimmed by 4 bases and V by 9 bases; bases with no gene match: 8. Germline CDR1 is LNHDA and CDR2 is SQIVND (reference sequence). The CDR3 is made up of 15 amino acids. In DNA form, the CDR3 reads TGTGCCAGCGAAGTCCGACTAGCGGGGTACAATGAGCAGTTCTTC. It codes for CASEVRLAGYNEQFF.

In nucleotides, the CDR3 is TGCGCCAGCAGCCAAGATTGGGGCAGGGGGGACAGCAATCAGCCCCAGCATTTT. This encodes CASSQDWGRGDSNQPQHF. The chain couples TRBV4-3 to TRBJ1-5; 7 bases line up with TRBD1. The ends lost 0 bases at V and 1 base at J; junction bases unmatched: 9. The CDR3 extends over 18 amino acids. Per germline, CDR1 LGHNA and CDR2 YSLEER.

The chain links TRBV28 to TRBJ2-1; 13 bases are shared with TRBD2. The junction had 8 bases not matched to a gene; V was cut back by 6 bases and J by 15 bases. The CDR3 has 13 residues. Germline CDR1 is MDHEN and CDR2 is SYDVKM. CDR3 residues: CASRGTSGRARFF. In DNA form, the CDR3 reads TGTGCCAGCAGGGGTACTAGCGGGAGGGCCCGGTTCTTC.

V gene TRBV6-5 combines with J gene TRBJ2-1; TRBD2 might be the D (6 bases). There are 14 residues in the CDR3. Germline V CDR1 and CDR2: MNHEY, SVGAGI. The V gene lost 6 bases and the J gene lost 7 bases, with 16 bases spanning the gap. In nucleotides, the CDR3 is TGTGCCAGCAGAACAGGAGGGCCCGTTAATGAGCAGTTCTTC. This gives the protein CASRTGGPVNEQFF.

The gene calls are TRBV6-5 and TRBJ2-7, with 7 bases aligning to TRBD2. Germline V CDR1 and CDR2: MNHEY, SVGAGI. This CDR3 comprises 15 residues. The J segment lost 3 bases and the V segment lost 2 bases, leaving 7 bases of the junction unmatched. CDR3: CASSYGRGGRYEQYF. Written as DNA, the CDR3 is TGTGCCAGCAGTTACGGGAGGGGAGGCCGCTACGAGCAGTACTTC.

The rearrangement links TRBV7-8 to TRBJ2-4; D is unresolved. The CDR3 extends over 16 amino acids. The germline gives CDR1 SGHVS, CDR2 FQNEAQ. V lost 4 bases, J lost 1 base, and 14 bases lay in between. CDR3 region: CASSSTSGGAKNIQYF. DNA of the CDR3: TGTGCCAGCAGCTCTACCTCAGGTGGGGCCAAAAACATTCAGTACTTC.

The gene calls are TRBV11-2 and TRBJ1-5; TRBD1 might be the D (6 bases). This CDR3 region has 13 residues. CDR1 is SGHAT, CDR2 FQNNGV, per germline. Trimming left V 6 bases short and J 5 bases short, with 11 bases between. The CDR3 sequence is CASRSGVDQPQHF. CDR3 DNA: TGTGCCAGCAGATCAGGGGTGGATCAGCCCCAGCATTTT.

This clone showed up just a few times. The V and J genes are TRBV30 and TRBJ2-5; 8 nucleotides agree with TRBD1. J lost 5 bases, V lost 3 bases, and 5 bases had no gene match. From germline, CDR1 is GTSNPN and CDR2 SVGIG (reference sequence). The CDR3 is made up of 13 amino acids. The CDR3 DNA is TGTGCCTGGAGCCCGGGACAGGAGGAGACCCAGTACTTC. Amino acid sequence: CAWSPGQEETQYF. Together with reference TRBV30 and TRBJ2-5, the CDR3 gives the full variable domain: SQTIHQWPATLVQPVGSPLSLECTVEGTSNPNLYWYRQAAGRGLQLLFYSVGIGQISSEVPQNLSASRPQDRQFILSSKKLLLSDSGFYLCAWSPGQEETQYFGPGTRLLVL.

The chain recombines TRBV5-1 with TRBJ2-2; 9 bases align to TRBD2. This CDR3 contains 16 residues. Trimming removed 4 bases from V and 6 bases from J; junction bases left unmatched: 10. The germline CDR1 and CDR2 sequences are SGHRS and YFSETQ. The CDR3 region is CASSRRLADSPGELFF. The CDR3 bases are TGCGCCAGCAGCCGTCGACTAGCGGATAGTCCCGGGGAGCTGTTTTTT.

This clone was seen a few times. The V and J genes are TRBV30 and TRBJ2-1, with TRBD2 matching 9 bases. Germline loops: CDR1 GTSNPN, CDR2 SVGIG (reference sequence). Trimming at V came to 5 bases and at J to 7 bases, leaving 6 bases not matched to a gene. The CDR3 consists of 13 residues. CDR3 sequence: CAWGAGGRNEQFF. DNA of the CDR3: TGTGCCTGGGGCGCGGGAGGGCGGAATGAGCAGTTCTTC.

The rearrangement uses TRBV29-1 and TRBJ2-3; D gene ambiguous. CDR1 and CDR2 from the germline V gene are SQVTM and ANQGSEA. The CDR3 runs to 14 residues. The V gene lost 4 bases and the J gene lost 1 base, with 12 bases spanning the gap. In nucleotides, the CDR3 is TGCAGCGTTGCGGCGGCGACCGGCACAGATACGCAGTATTTT. Protein product: CSVAAATGTDTQYF.

V usage is TRBV5-6 and J usage is TRBJ1-5, with 7 bases aligning to TRBD1. Germline CDR1 reads SGHDT; CDR2 reads YYEEEE. The CDR3 covers 16 residues. With 2 bases clipped from V and 0 bases from J, the junction kept 5 bases outside the gene matches. The CDR3 spells CASSFRTGVSNQPQHF. The DNA for the CDR3 is TGTGCCAGCAGCTTTAGGACAGGCGTTAGCAATCAGCCCCAGCATTTT. Drawing the rest from reference TRBV5-6 and TRBJ1-5, the complete variable domain is DAGVTQSPTHLIKTRGQQVTLRCSPKSGHDTVSWYQQALGQGPQFIFQYYEEEERQRGNFPDRFSGHQFPNYSSELNVNALLLGDSALYLCASSFRTGVSNQPQHFGDGTRLSIL.